This is a list of T cell receptor beta chains from one sample in a study of CD4 T cell repertoires and nickel. Each CDR3 protein is one row after TCRdb ran MiXCR on the RT-PCR reads. The sample consists of 200 to 250 distinct CDR3 sequences, around 57% of them appearing once. The material sequenced was CD4+ T cells from blood, not recorded whether cultured. These receptors all stem from a human donor in a nickel allergy study, with or without nickel allergy (not recorded which). It is not recorded whether this sample comes from one donor or several. Each CDR3 is given without its conserved first and last residue. The order of the fields is J gene, V gene, CDR3 protein.

>TRBJ1-3|TRBV20-1
SASPGQRAGNTIY
>TRBJ2-7|TRBV5-4
ASSSDLRGTVFNEQY
>TRBJ1-2|TRBV5-1
ASSLEGSGYT
>TRBJ2-2|TRBV3-1
ASSRTGDRAGELF
>TRBJ2-1|TRBV12-3/TRBV12-4
ASSLKGQGGHEQF
>TRBJ1-2|TRBV5-1
ASSLVGQGFDYGYT
>TRBJ1-2|TRBV3-1
ASSQESYYGYT
>TRBJ2-1|TRBV4-2
ASSQDRLPSGGRQF
>TRBJ2-6|TRBV5-1
ASSPSPGVSGANVLT
>TRBJ1-1|TRBV6-2/TRBV6-3
ASSELGKGTEAF
>TRBJ1-5|TRBV9
ASSPSWSGNQPQH
>TRBJ2-5|TRBV6-6
ASSTVQETQY
>TRBJ2-7|TRBV5-4
ASSRQGASSYEQY
>TRBJ2-1|TRBV7-2
ASSLGGVQGGEQF
>TRBJ2-3|TRBV7-7
ASGRTTTDTQY
>TRBJ1-1|TRBV7-8
ASSLTGTANTEAF
>TRBJ1-2|TRBV11-2
ASSADRVVNYGYT
>TRBJ1-2|TRBV5-1
ASSDGIGGYT
>TRBJ2-3|TRBV5-1
ASSTGHRGGTTDTQY
>TRBJ2-1|TRBV11-2
ASRPLAGGHNEQF